This T cell receptor beta chain was documented in a study of regulatory T cells in long-lasting Graves disease. Study-wide findings and caveats: TRBV28, TRBJ1-2 and TRBJ2-5 were segments that persistent disease favored. Persistent patients had more shared public clonotypes (fewer than 3,000) than new patients (about 970). Persistent Graves' patients showed less TCR diversity than newly diagnosed patients showed.

Time point given: persistent/refractory GD, antithyroid drugs over 5 years with positive TRAb. Researchers made the TCR library from RNA that was extracted from PBMCs. Graves' disease diagnoses followed American Thyroid Association guidelines. CDR3 length: 14 residues. Germline-derived CDR1 and CDR2 are LGHDT and YNNKEL (reference sequence). Trimming pared 0 bases from V and 6 bases from J, leaving 9 bases between. Arm-PCR of CDR3 regions with iRepertoire HTBI primers generated TCR beta libraries. TCRdb used MiXCR to reprocess the multiplex PCR reads, holding one entry per CDR3 protein. The sample shows around 300,000 distinct CDR3 sequences, 22% of them seen only once. Concerning this clonotype itself: Antigen: not known.

The source is a female donor with Graves disease. The chain links TRBV3-1 to TRBJ2-1, with D hard to call. The source material was peripheral blood mononuclear cells (PBMCs), sampled when the disease was refractory, from a patient treated with antithyroid drugs. CDR3 in DNA: TGTGCCAGCAGCCAAGACGGCCCCTTCAATGAGCAGTTCTTC. Translated: CASSQDGPFNEQFF.